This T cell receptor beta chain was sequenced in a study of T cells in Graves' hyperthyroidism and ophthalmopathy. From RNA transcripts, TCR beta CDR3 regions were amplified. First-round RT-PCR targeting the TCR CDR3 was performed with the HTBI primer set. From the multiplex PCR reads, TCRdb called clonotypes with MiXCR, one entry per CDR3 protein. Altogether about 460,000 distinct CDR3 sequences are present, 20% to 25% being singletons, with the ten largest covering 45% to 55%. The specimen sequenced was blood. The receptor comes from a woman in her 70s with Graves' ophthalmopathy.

CDR3 sequence: CASSQASRLPEQYF. As DNA, the CDR3 is TGTGCCAGCAGCCAAGCCTCCCGTCTGCCCGAGCAGTACTTC. The genes are TRBV3-1 and TRBJ2-7; D not certain. Germline lookup yields CDR1 LGHDT and CDR2 YNNKEL (reference sequence). The CDR3 length is 14 residues. Deletions cut 1 base from V and 6 bases from J, with 13 bases between.